Each of the 18 T cell receptor beta chains below was sequenced from the same sample in a study of patients and donors after allogeneic stem cell transplantation (dated by TCRdb to 2019 to 2021). To prepare the library, RT-PCR was applied. Sequenced using a NextSeq 550. TCRdb reworked the public reads: Q25 trimming with fastp, MiXCR clone assembly, productive beta chains retained. Each CDR3 protein gets just one entry, which takes the most common genes and DNA from the rows behind it. This sample comprises some 960,000 distinct CDR3 sequences, approximately 18% of them detected only once. The ten largest account for around 5.5% of the sample. Material for sequencing was blood, either unsorted or a sorted T cell fraction (not recorded which). The receptor source for this set is a human donor who was either an allogeneic HSCT recipient or a stem cell or donor lymphocyte infusion donor (not recorded which). It is not recorded whose cells these are; they may come from a transplant donor.

This chain links TRBV4-2 with TRBJ2-2; no clear D gene. Germline V gene data show CDR1 as LGHNA and CDR2 as YNFKEQ. The V end lost 1 base, the J end lost 0 bases, and 9 bases lay between the germline ends. This CDR3 is built from 16 residues. CDR3 DNA sequence: TGTGCCAGCAGCCAAGTTCCAGCGACGAACACCGGGGAGCTGTTTTTT. This codes for CASSQVPATNTGELFF.

This rearrangement joins TRBV9 to TRBJ2-7, with 10 nucleotides matching TRBD1. In germline, CDR1 is SGDLS, CDR2 YYNGEE. The junction had 5 bases not matched to a gene; V was cut back by 2 bases and J by 3 bases. The CDR3 consists of 15 residues. This chain's CDR3 is CASSVSGTGDYEQYF. The CDR3 DNA follows: TGTGCCAGCAGCGTGTCCGGGACAGGGGACTACGAGCAGTACTTC.

This clonotype came up a few times. The rearrangement joins TRBV25-1 to TRBJ1-6, with no clear D. V was trimmed by 1 base and J by 11 bases, leaving 15 bases between them. CDR3 size: 15 residues. CDR1 MGHDK and CDR2 SYGVNS come from the germline V gene. DNA for the CDR3: TGTGCCAGCAGTGAATCGGGCCATGGCCCAGCACCCCTCCACTTT. It yields the protein CASSESGHGPAPLHF. The whole variable domain, filled in from reference TRBV25-1 and TRBJ1-6, reads EADIYQTPRYLVIGTGKKITLECSQTMGHDKMYWYQQDPGMELHLIHYSYGVNSTEKGDLSSESTVSRIRTEHFPLTLESARPSHTSQYLCASSESGHGPAPLHFGNGTRLTVT.

The J gene is TRBJ2-7, the V gene TRBV7-3; D possibly matches TRBD1 or TRBD2 (5 bases each). The CDR3 extends over 16 amino acids. The ends were cut back, 4 bases at V and 2 bases at J, with 18 bases in the middle. Germline values: CDR1 SGHTA, CDR2 FQGTGA. CDR3: CASSSPRDPPAYEQYF. The DNA for the CDR3 is TGTGCCAGCAGCTCCCCCCGGGACCCACCCGCCTACGAGCAGTACTTC.

The rearrangement uses TRBV6-5 and TRBJ2-1, with 16 nucleotides matching TRBD2. The J segment lost 7 bases and the V segment lost 2 bases, leaving 5 bases of the junction unmatched. The CDR3 loop spans 17 amino acids. The germline V gene has CDR1 MNHEY and CDR2 SVGAGI. Here the CDR3 DNA reads TGTGCCAGCAGTTACGCGGGACTAGCGGGGGGGAGGAATGAGCAGTTCTTC. Amino acid sequence: CASSYAGLAGGRNEQFF.

The rearrangement links TRBV5-1 to TRBJ1-2, with TRBD1 matching over 7 bases. J was trimmed by 4 bases and V by 4 bases; bases with no gene match: 13. The CDR3 has 16 residues. CDR1 SGHRS and CDR2 YFSETQ come from the germline V gene. The CDR3 DNA reads TGCGCCAGCAGCCCCTCCGGGACAGACACGATCTATGGCTACACCTTC. It codes for CASSPSGTDTIYGYTF.

The sample holds one count of this clonotype. The V call is TRBV6-1, the J call TRBJ1-2, with 7 bases lining up with TRBD1. V gave up 3 bases and J gave up 3 bases; unmatched junction bases: 4. CDR1 MNHNS and CDR2 SASEGT come from the germline V gene. The CDR3 runs 14 residues. CDR3 DNA sequence: TGTGCCAGCAGTGAGCGGGACAGACACTATGGCTACACCTTC. It specifies CASSERDRHYGYTF.

The chain employs TRBV5-6 and TRBJ2-6; D is ambiguous. The V end lost 1 base, the J end lost 2 bases, and 7 bases lay between the germline ends. The CDR3 runs 15 residues. Germline V gives CDR1 SGHDT, CDR2 YYEEEE. DNA for the CDR3: TGTGCCAGCAGCTTGTGGGGTCCTGGGGCCAACGTCCTGACTTTC. This encodes CASSLWGPGANVLTF.

This clonotype showed up many times. This chain joins TRBV15 and TRBJ2-5, with unresolved D. The V gene lost 0 bases and the J gene lost 4 bases, with 12 bases spanning the gap. Germline CDR1 and CDR2: LNHNV and YYDKDF (reference sequence). The CDR3 spans 15 residues. CDR3 coding DNA: TGTGCCACCAGCAGAGATTTGGGCGCTACAGAGACCCAGTACTTC. Its translation: CATSRDLGATETQYF. The full variable domain, its missing parts supplied by reference TRBV15 and TRBJ2-5, is DAMVIQNPRYQVTQFGKPVTLSCSQTLNHNVMYWYQQKSSQAPKLLFHYYDKDFNNEADTPDNFQSRRPNTSFCFLDIRSPGLGDTAMYLCATSRDLGATETQYFGPGTRLLVL.

The rearrangement links TRBV2 to TRBJ1-5; 7 bases are a match to TRBD1. The V and J ends lost 6 bases and 11 bases, in that order; junction bases with no gene match: 10. The CDR3 sequence is 13 residues long. CDR1 is SNHLY, CDR2 FYNNEI, per germline. CDR3 amino acids: CASRGEGGGTQHF. CDR3 DNA: TGTGCCAGCAGGGGCGAAGGAGGGGGCACCCAGCATTTT. The entire variable domain, with the rest obtained from reference TRBV2 and TRBJ1-5, is as follows: EPEVTQTPSHQVTQMGQEVILRCVPISNHLYFYWYRQILGQKVEFLVSFYNNEISEKSEIFDDQFSVERPDGSNFTLKIRSTKLEDSAMYFCASRGEGGGTQHFGDGTRLSIL.

This clonotype came up many times. The rearrangement links TRBV12-3 or TRBV12-4 to TRBJ1-2, with D possibly TRBD1 on 6 matching bases. This CDR3 has 14 amino acids. V lost 6 bases to trimming and J lost 0 bases, with 11 bases between them. The CDR3 DNA reads TGTGCCAGCAGGCCGGACAGACCTAACTATGGCTACACCTTC. Amino acid sequence: CASRPDRPNYGYTF.

The chain couples TRBV20-1 to TRBJ2-2; D gene uncertain. V was cut by 4 bases and J by 1 base, with 10 bases left in between. The V gene's germline CDR1 is DFQATT and CDR2 SNEGSKA (reference sequence). The length of the CDR3 is 14 residues. CDR3 amino acids: CSATVDLNTGELFF. For the CDR3, the DNA is TGCAGTGCTACTGTTGACTTGAACACCGGGGAGCTGTTTTTT.

This clonotype occurred many times. This chain connects TRBV7-2 to TRBJ2-1; 10 bases line up with TRBD2. This CDR3 contains 15 residues. V lost 5 bases, J lost 5 bases, and 6 bases stayed unmatched. The V gene's germline CDR1 is SGHTA and CDR2 FQGNSA. The CDR3 spells CASSPLSGGNNEQFF. The CDR3 DNA sequence: TGTGCCAGCAGCCCCCTTAGCGGGGGGAACAATGAGCAGTTCTTC.

V usage is TRBV6-1 and J usage is TRBJ2-3; weak D call: TRBD2 (5 bases). Trimming shortened V by 6 bases and J by 11 bases, and 24 bases separated the two germline ends. Germline loops: CDR1 MNHNS, CDR2 SASEGT. CDR3 length equals 15 residues. CDR3: CASSPSEGPHLKQYF. The CDR3 region has the DNA TGTGCCAGCAGCCCATCTGAGGGCCCCCACCTTAAGCAGTATTTT.

The genes are TRBV5-6 and TRBJ1-5; TRBD1 aligns across 12 bases. Germline V lookup: CDR1 SGHDT, CDR2 YYEEEE. Trimming removed 3 bases from V and 7 bases from J; junction bases left unmatched: 5. This CDR3 comprises 15 residues. The DNA of the CDR3 is TGTGCCAGCAGCTCCGGGACAGGGGGCCAACAGCCCCAGCATTTT. It translates to CASSSGTGGQQPQHF.

This clonotype was seen a few times. The V and J genes are TRBV20-1 and TRBJ1-1; no clear D gene. V was trimmed by 3 bases and J by 4 bases, leaving 0 bases between them. Germline assignment: CDR1 DFQATT and CDR2 SNEGSKA (reference sequence). The CDR3 spans 9 residues. CDR3 nucleotides: TGCAGTGCTAGCACTGAAGCTTTCTTT. It encodes CSASTEAFF.

This clonotype has ten or more counts. The chain combines TRBV7-9 with TRBJ2-1; 7 bases map to TRBD2. The CDR3 is 16 amino acids. The germline V gene encodes CDR1 SEHNR and CDR2 FQNEAQ (reference sequence). Losses at the gene ends were 2 bases for V and 5 bases for J; bases not matched to a gene: 9. In nucleotides, the CDR3 is TGTGCCAGCAGCTTAAATAGGCTAGCGGTTCACAATGAGCAGTTCTTC. It encodes CASSLNRLAVHNEQFF.

About this clonotype: This may come from a read error, since a much larger clone is one base off. The CDR3 sequence is CASSPTGYCGYTF. Written as DNA, the CDR3 is TGTGCCAGCAGTCCGACAGGGTACTGTGGCTACACCTTC. V usage is TRBV12-3 or TRBV12-4 and J usage is TRBJ1-2; 7 positions agree with TRBD1. V was clipped by 5 bases and J by 7 bases; unmatched bases: 7. The CDR3 runs 13 residues.